This entry features one T cell receptor (beta chain) sequence. Libraries were prepared by immunoSEQ multiplex PCR; TCRdb keeps only in-frame clonotypes and omits some of them. Among tens of thousands of clones listed, about 76% were seen once. The CDR3 has 15 amino acids. V was pared by 5 bases and J by 1 base, with 13 bases between. Germline V CDR1 and CDR2: MNHNY, SVGAGI (reference sequence). The data originate from a study of OX40 agonist ivuxolimab in advanced cancers. The TCR originated in an adult with an advanced solid tumor such as melanoma, head and neck, liver or kidney cancer. This chain connects TRBV6-6 to TRBJ2-3; either TRBD1 or TRBD2 may supply D (5 bases each). Source: CD4+ or CD8+ T cells sorted from blood, taken in a trial of the OX40 agonist ivuxolimab. As DNA, the CDR3 is TGTGCCAGCAGTCCGAGGGGTGCGGGCACAGATACGCAGTATTTT. Encoded protein: CASSPRGAGTDTQYF.